Listed below are T cell receptor beta chains from one sample, sequenced in a study of early T cells in non-severe SARS-CoV-2 infection. TCRdb independently ran MiXCR on the 5' RACE reads; one entry per CDR3 protein. The profile shows tens of thousands of distinct CDR3 sequences, 3.5% to 5% of them singletons. Sequencing was performed on whole blood. These receptor sequences come from an adult who was a healthcare worker with PCR-confirmed SARS-CoV-2 infection or an uninfected control (not recorded which). CDR3s include the opening cysteine and the closing phenylalanine or tryptophan. Fields, in order: CDR3 length, clone size, J gene, D gene, V gene, CDR3 DNA, CDR3 protein. D genes are given only for firm matches. Where a row states a size, it is once, few, many or the class of an expanded clone; other rows omit it.

>16|medium-sized|TRBJ2-7|TRBD2|TRBV12-3/TRBV12-4
TGTGCCAGCAGTTTAGCCCTAGCGGGGGGGCCTTACGAGCAGTACTTC
CASSLALAGGPYEQYF
>15|few|TRBJ1-1|NA|TRBV14
TGTGCCAGCAGCCCGTACAGGGACATGGTCACTGAAGCTTTCTTT
CASSPYRDMVTEAFF
>16|few|TRBJ1-3|NA|TRBV6-5
TGTGCCAGCAGTTACGGGGGCTTGACCTCTGGAAACACCATATATTTT
CASSYGGLTSGNTIYF
>15|NA|TRBJ2-1|TRBD2|TRBV11-3
TGTGCCAGCAGCGCCGGGGGGGCTAGCTACAATGAGCAGTTCTTC
CASSAGGASYNEQFF
>14|many|TRBJ2-2|TRBD2|TRBV2
TGTGCCAGCAGGCGACTAGCGGGGACCGGGGAGCTGTTTTTT
CASRRLAGTGELFF
>13|many|TRBJ2-7|NA|TRBV2
TGTGTCAGCAGGGGGGACGGTACCTACGAGCAGTACTTC
CVSRGDGTYEQYF
>17|many|TRBJ2-5|NA|TRBV5-1
TGCGCCAGCAGCTTGGAAGGGGGGGCTGATCCGTTAGAGACCCAGTACTTC
CASSLEGGADPLETQYF
>15|many|TRBJ2-7|NA|TRBV7-6
TGTGCCAGCAGCTTAGGGGGACGGGCCGACTACGAGCAGTACTTC
CASSLGGRADYEQYF
>15|many|TRBJ2-3|NA|TRBV10-3
TGTGCCACGCAAGGAGGAGGTGGGGGCACAGATACGCAGTATTTT
CATQGGGGGTDTQYF
>16|many|TRBJ1-6|NA|TRBV7-9
TGTGCCAGCAGCTTAACCGCGGCCAGGACAGAAGCACCCCTCCACTTT
CASSLTAARTEAPLHF
>13|few|TRBJ2-5|NA|TRBV29-1
TGCAGCTCCGGCCGGGGGATCCAAGAGACCCAGTACTTC
CSSGRGIQETQYF
>15|NA|TRBJ2-7|TRBD1|TRBV5-1
TGCGCCAGCAGCGACGGGACAGGGCAAAGCTACGAGCAGTACTTC
CASSDGTGQSYEQYF
>15|few|TRBJ2-1|NA|TRBV5-4
TGTGCCAGCAGCTTGACTCTAGCAACCACCAATGAGCAGTTCTTC
CASSLTLATTNEQFF
>17|many|TRBJ2-2|TRBD2|TRBV5-8
TGTGCCAGCTTTCCGGGACTAGCGGTCCAGAACACCGGGGAGCTGTTTTTT
CASFPGLAVQNTGELFF
>15|many|TRBJ1-4|TRBD1|TRBV6-1
TGTGCCAGCACCAACATCGGGACAGGGCTGGTAAAACTGTTTTTT
CASTNIGTGLVKLFF
>15|many|TRBJ2-6|NA|TRBV12-3/TRBV12-4
TGTGCCAGCAGTGCGACTCAGGGAGGGGCCAACGTCCTGACTTTC
CASSATQGGANVLTF
>16|many|TRBJ1-1|TRBD1|TRBV12-3/TRBV12-4
TGTGCCAGCAGCGTACAGACAGGGGGCGTGTGTACTGAAGCTTTCTTT
CASSVQTGGVCTEAFF
>14|many|TRBJ1-2|NA|TRBV6-2/TRBV6-3
TGTGCCACAGTGCCGGGACACCCTAACTATGGCTACACCTTC
CATVPGHPNYGYTF
>13|many|TRBJ2-5|NA|TRBV6-5
TGTGCCAGCAGTTACAGAGAAGGAGAGACCCAGTACTTC
CASSYREGETQYF
>16|many|TRBJ2-3|NA|TRBV20-1
TGCGGTGTAAGGCTCTCGAGAGGAATCGGCACAGATACGCAGTATTTT
CGVRLSRGIGTDTQYF